The next 25 T cell receptor beta chains were all read from a single sample in a study of T cells in Graves' hyperthyroidism and ophthalmopathy. Using RNA transcripts as the source, TCR beta CDR3 regions were amplified. The TCR CDR3 was amplified in a first-round RT-PCR using the HTBI primer set. Using its own MiXCR run on the multiplex PCR reads, TCRdb lists one record per CDR3 protein. The sample gives hundreds of thousands of distinct CDR3 sequences, roughly 20% of which show up once; 34% is in the top ten. Sample: blood. The receptors were gathered from a man aged 30 to 45 with Graves' ophthalmopathy.

This clonotype was detected a few times. V and J are TRBV5-1 and TRBJ2-3; D is uncertain. Deletions cut 1 base from V and 2 bases from J, with 5 bases between. The CDR3 is 13 amino acids. Germline V gene data show CDR1 as SGHRS and CDR2 as YFSETQ. The CDR3 reads CASSLLITDTQYF. The CDR3 DNA follows: TGCGCCAGCAGCTTGCTTATCACAGATACGCAGTATTTT.

This chain uses TRBV7-9 with TRBJ2-3; TRBD2 agrees at 9 bases. This CDR3 contains 16 residues. CDR1 is SEHNR and CDR2 is FQNEAQ in the germline V gene (reference sequence). J was trimmed by 0 bases and V by 5 bases; bases with no gene match: 6. CDR3 nucleotides: TGTGCCAGCAGCCTACGGACTAGCGTTAGCACAGATACGCAGTATTTT. Protein product: CASSLRTSVSTDTQYF. Looking up the rest from reference TRBV7-9 and TRBJ2-3 gives the full variable domain: DTGVSQNPRHKITKRGQNVTFRCDPISEHNRLYWYRQTLGQGPEFLTYFQNEAQLEKSRLLSDRFSAERPKGSFSTLEIQRTEQGDSAMYLCASSLRTSVSTDTQYFGPGTRLTVL.

This clonotype was observed a few times. The genes are TRBV7-2 and TRBJ1-2; D might be TRBD1 (5 bases). The CDR3 has 16 residues. Per the germline V gene, CDR1 is SGHTA and CDR2 is FQGNSA. V was cut by 1 base and J by 4 bases, with 16 bases left in between. CDR3 DNA: TGTGCCAGCAGCTTAGACCCACAGGCAGGTGGCTATGGCTACACCTTC. It yields the protein CASSLDPQAGGYGYTF.

V and J are TRBV12-3 or TRBV12-4 and TRBJ2-7, with D possibly being TRBD1 (6 bases). Trimming removed 6 bases at V and 4 bases at J, with 19 bases between. The CDR3 covers 15 residues. CDR3 protein: CASSQYLRTAYEQYF. CDR3 sequence (DNA): TGTGCCAGCAGCCAATACCTAAGGACAGCTTACGAGCAGTACTTC.

V and J are TRBV2 and TRBJ2-5; D may be TRBD1 or TRBD2 (5 bases each). V lost 5 bases to trimming and J lost 4 bases, with 11 bases between them. The CDR3 consists of 13 residues. The germline CDR1 and CDR2 sequences are SNHLY and FYNNEI. The CDR3 DNA reads TGTGCCAGCAGTCGGGACCTCCGAGAGACCCAGTACTTC. It yields the protein CASSRDLRETQYF.

This chain connects TRBV20-1 to TRBJ2-1; D remains ambiguous. V gave up 3 bases and J gave up 8 bases, with 8 bases separating them. Germline V gene lookup returns CDR1 DFQATT and CDR2 SNEGSKA (reference sequence). This CDR3 is 11 amino acids long. The CDR3 reads CSASRPDEQFF. The CDR3 nucleotides read TGCAGTGCTAGCAGACCCGATGAGCAGTTCTTC.

Concerning this clonotype: Being one base from a much bigger clone, this may be a read error. The V gene is TRBV7-2, the J gene TRBJ2-6, with D possibly matching TRBD2 (6 bases). Germline CDR1 and CDR2: SGHTA and FQGNSA. The CDR3 runs 13 residues. CDR3 nucleotides: TGTGCCAGCAGCTTAGGGGGGGTCAACGTCCTGACTTTC. Translated, it gives CASSLGGVNVLTF.

V and J are TRBV12-3 or TRBV12-4 and TRBJ1-2, with D hard to call. Trimming pared 7 bases from V and 0 bases from J, leaving 15 bases between. This CDR3 spans 15 amino acids. CDR3 region: CASILLTNSNYGYTF. In DNA form, the CDR3 reads TGTGCCAGCATCCTGCTGACAAACTCTAACTATGGCTACACCTTC.

J is TRBJ2-7 and V is TRBV5-1; TRBD2 might be the D (6 bases). Germline V gene data show CDR1 as SGHRS and CDR2 as YFSETQ. CDR3 size: 15 residues. V lost 4 bases to trimming and J lost 0 bases, with 14 bases between them. The CDR3 DNA sequence: TGCGCCAGCAGCCCGGGGGACGCCTCCTCCTACGAGCAGTACTTC. Amino acids: CASSPGDASSYEQYF.

This clonotype was counted between two and nine times. The chain couples TRBV27 to TRBJ2-3, with TRBD1 matching over 11 bases. Per germline, CDR1 MNHEY and CDR2 SMNVEV (reference sequence). This CDR3 is built from 13 residues. The V and J ends lost 6 bases and 7 bases, in that order; junction bases with no gene match: 3. The CDR3 spells CASRRTGGNTQYF. The CDR3 region has the DNA TGTGCCAGCAGGCGGACAGGGGGCAATACGCAGTATTTT.

The V call is TRBV9, the J call TRBJ2-1; no reliable D call. V was clipped by 3 bases and J by 2 bases, with 12 bases between them. The CDR3 is 15 residues long. Germline-derived CDR1 and CDR2 are SGDLS and YYNGEE. CDR3 DNA: TGTGCCAGCAGCGCCCCCGGGTTACCCTACAATGAGCAGTTCTTC. Translated: CASSAPGLPYNEQFF.

The chain combines TRBV28 with TRBJ1-1; no clear D. The germline V gene has CDR1 MDHEN and CDR2 SYDVKM. The CDR3 totals 12 residues. V was trimmed by 6 bases and J by 10 bases, leaving 15 bases between them. The CDR3 reads CASRTAGGRAFF. In DNA form, the CDR3 reads TGTGCCAGCAGGACCGCCGGAGGGAGAGCTTTCTTT. Full variable domain (outside the CDR3, taken from reference TRBV28 and TRBJ1-1): DVKVTQSSRYLVKRTGEKVFLECVQDMDHENMFWYRQDPGLGLRLIYFSYDVKMKEKGDIPEGYSVSREKKERFSLILESASTNQTSMYLCASRTAGGRAFFGQGTRLTVV.

The table lists this clonotype with many counts. This sequence joins TRBV27 and TRBJ2-2, with TRBD2 identical over 11 bases. Germline V gene sequence: CDR1 MNHEY, CDR2 SMNVEV (reference sequence). The CDR3 is made up of 18 amino acids. The V gene end was trimmed by 5 bases and the J gene end by 6 bases; junction bases not matched to a gene: 14. CDR3 in amino acids: CASSPWASGRSGAGELFF. The CDR3 DNA reads TGTGCCAGCAGTCCTTGGGCTAGCGGGAGGTCGGGTGCCGGGGAGCTGTTTTTT.

The chain joins TRBV11-2 to TRBJ1-5; D is uncertain. Germline loops: CDR1 SGHAT, CDR2 FQNNGV. Trimming cost V 5 bases and J 1 base, with 12 bases left between them. The CDR3 runs to 15 residues. The CDR3 region is CASSRGPRSNQPQHF. The CDR3, as DNA: TGTGCCAGCAGCCGCGGACCCAGGAGCAATCAGCCCCAGCATTTT.

The chain joins TRBV12-3 or TRBV12-4 to TRBJ1-1; 7 nucleotides match TRBD1. CDR3 size: 14 residues. V was pared by 3 bases and J by 5 bases, with 6 bases of the junction left unmatched. CDR3 region: CASSFGQGGTEAFF. CDR3 coding DNA: TGTGCCAGCAGTTTCGGGCAGGGGGGAACTGAAGCTTTCTTT.

This sequence joins TRBV20-1 and TRBJ1-1; D unclear. Between the trimmed V and J ends, which lost 2 bases and 1 base, there was a span of 8 bases. CDR3 size: 13 residues. The V gene's germline CDR1 is DFQATT and CDR2 SNEGSKA (reference sequence). CDR3 nucleotide sequence: TGCAGTGCTAGATTTAGAGAGAACACTGAAGCTTTCTTT. The encoded protein is CSARFRENTEAFF.

In its sample, this clonotype was seen a few times. V and J are TRBV4-2 and TRBJ2-1, with TRBD1 matching 10 bases. Per the germline V gene, CDR1 is LGHNA and CDR2 is YNFKEQ. CDR3 size: 23 residues. After removal of 4 bases from V and 7 bases from J, the junction contained 31 bases not matched to a gene. CDR3 amino acids: CASSLRDRGIGVRFAGEFNEQFF. The CDR3 DNA sequence: TGTGCCAGCAGCCTCCGGGACAGGGGAATCGGAGTCCGATTTGCGGGAGAATTTAATGAGCAGTTCTTC.

This clonotype was detected ten times or more. CDR3 coding DNA: TGTGCCAGCAGCCAAGATCAGGCTGGTACGCAGTATTTT. This sequence encodes CASSQDQAGTQYF. V is TRBV3-1 and J is TRBJ2-3; D is unclear. Deletions cut 0 bases from V and 8 bases from J, with 9 bases between. Germline CDR1 is LGHDT and CDR2 is YNNKEL (reference sequence). The CDR3 runs to 13 residues.

This chain uses TRBV19 with TRBJ1-1; 8 bases agree with TRBD1. The length of the CDR3 is 18 residues. V shed 1 base, J shed 4 bases, and the junction held 14 bases outside the gene matches. Germline CDR1 reads LNHDA; CDR2 reads SQIVND (reference sequence). As DNA, the CDR3 is TGTGCCAGTAGTATAGTTCTCCCCGGACAGGGAATGAGCACTGAAGCTTTCTTT. Its translation is CASSIVLPGQGMSTEAFF.

This clonotype came up many times. The rearrangement uses TRBV6-1 and TRBJ2-1; TRBD2 aligns across 13 bases. Germline trimming cut 1 base from V and 2 bases from J; bases unmatched to any gene: 5. This CDR3 is 18 amino acids long. Germline CDR1 reads MNHNS; CDR2 reads SASEGT. The CDR3 DNA is TGTGCCAGCAGTGAAGGGGGACTAGCGGGAAGGGCCTACAATGAGCAGTTCTTC. Translated, it gives CASSEGGLAGRAYNEQFF.

This clonotype occurred a few times. The chain combines TRBV28 with TRBJ2-7; the match to TRBD1 covers 7 bases. V lost 3 bases, J lost 4 bases, and 3 bases stayed unmatched. This CDR3 is built from 13 residues. Germline CDR1 is MDHEN and CDR2 is SYDVKM. The CDR3 DNA sequence: TGTGCCAGCAGTTTCACAGGGGAATACGAGCAGTACTTC. Translated, it gives CASSFTGEYEQYF.

As concerns this clonotype: A junction boundary mismatches the germline segment, possibly from a read error. The CDR3 bases are TGTGCCAGCAGTTACTCTAGGCGATTCACAGATACGCAGTATTTT. Translating it yields CASSYSRRFTDTQYF. The chain joins TRBV10-2 to TRBJ2-3; the D is unclear. Germline CDR1 reads WSHSY; CDR2 reads SAAADI. The CDR3 covers 15 residues.

This clonotype has more than one count but fewer than ten. The chain links TRBV28 to TRBJ1-1, with D possibly matching TRBD1 (6 bases). Germline V CDR1 and CDR2: MDHEN, SYDVKM. V lost 3 bases, J lost 5 bases, and 10 bases lay in between. The length of the CDR3 is 13 residues. The CDR3 bases are TGTGCCAGCAGTTTCTTGAGGGGGACTGAAGCTTTCTTT. Its translation is CASSFLRGTEAFF.

This clonotype was counted many times. This chain connects TRBV2 to TRBJ1-5; D is possibly TRBD1 (6 bases). Trimming stripped 1 base from V and 4 bases from J, with 11 bases between. Germline V CDR1 and CDR2: SNHLY, FYNNEI. The CDR3 is 15 amino acids. CDR3 region: CASSEGGGGNQPQHF. The CDR3 DNA reads as TGTGCCAGCAGTGAAGGAGGGGGGGGAAATCAGCCCCAGCATTTT.

The chain uses TRBV7-2 and TRBJ1-2; D call uncertain. From germline, CDR1 is SGHTA and CDR2 FQGNSA. The CDR3 loop spans 17 amino acids. V lost 1 base, J lost 4 bases, and 19 bases lay in between. CDR3 DNA: TGTGCCAGCAGCTTAGTTGGCCCGGGCCCGGGAGGCTATGGCTACACCTTC. Protein product: CASSLVGPGPGGYGYTF. The full variable domain, its missing parts supplied by reference TRBV7-2 and TRBJ1-2, is GAGVSQSPSNKVTEKGKDVELRCDPISGHTALYWYRQSLGQGLEFLIYFQGNSAPDKSGLPSDRFSAERTGGSVSTLTIQRTQQEDSAVYLCASSLVGPGPGGYGYTFGSGTRLTVV.